These 27 T cell receptor beta chains came from one sample sequenced in a study of T cell responses to AZD1222 COVID-19 vaccine. Data came from immunoSEQ multiplex PCR; TCRdb stores just in-frame clones and leaves some out. The data hold tens of thousands of clones, with approximately 85% observed a single time. The sample consisted of peripheral blood, taken 28 days after the second AZD1222 dose. These receptors came from an adult who received the AZD1222 COVID-19 vaccine.

This chain connects TRBV7-8 to TRBJ1-5; the D is unclear. This CDR3 spans 14 amino acids. V lost 2 bases and J 5 bases, leaving 10 bases between the germline ends. Germline CDR1 SGHVS, CDR2 FQNEAQ. The CDR3 spells CASSLKQRDQPQHF. The CDR3 nucleotides read TGTGCCAGCAGCTTAAAGCAGAGAGATCAGCCCCAGCATTTT.

A few counts support this clone. This chain joins TRBV11-2 and TRBJ1-4; no clear D gene. The V gene lost 2 bases and the J gene lost 12 bases, with 16 bases spanning the gap. CDR1 and CDR2 from the germline V gene are SGHAT and FQNNGV. The CDR3 runs 14 residues. DNA of the CDR3: TGTGCCAGCAGCTTATCAGCGCTAAACGGGGAACTGTTTTTT. Translating gives CASSLSALNGELFF.

The V gene is TRBV6-2 or TRBV6-3, the J gene TRBJ2-2, with 7 bases aligning to TRBD2. J gave up 2 bases and V 2 bases, and 5 bases lay outside the gene matches. Germline V lookup: CDR1 MNHEY, CDR2 SVGEGT. This CDR3 has 16 residues. CDR3 coding DNA: TGTGCCAGCAGTTACCCGCGGGGGAGTAACACCGGGGAGCTGTTTTTT. Protein sequence: CASSYPRGSNTGELFF.

The chain is built from TRBV6-5 and TRBJ2-2; D ambiguous. Germline lookup yields CDR1 MNHEY and CDR2 SVGAGI. The germline V and J ends were trimmed by 10 bases and 3 bases, with 12 bases remaining between them. The CDR3 sequence is 13 residues long. The CDR3 spells CATHTRDTGELFF. CDR3 bases: TGTGCCACCCATACCAGAGACACCGGGGAGCTGTTTTTT.

The chain recombines TRBV7-9 with TRBJ1-2; D gene uncertain. The CDR3 sequence is 13 residues long. The germline V and J ends were trimmed by 5 bases and 8 bases, with 15 bases remaining between them. Germline loops: CDR1 SEHNR, CDR2 FQNEAQ (reference sequence). As DNA, the CDR3 is TGTGCCAGCAGCAAAAGCGTGGGCGGAGGCTACACCTTC. Protein: CASSKSVGGGYTF.

V and J are TRBV6-5 and TRBJ2-7, with D tentatively TRBD2 (5 bases). The CDR3 loop spans 12 amino acids. Trimming pared 2 bases from V and 3 bases from J, leaving 5 bases between. The germline V gene has CDR1 MNHEY and CDR2 SVGAGI. In nucleotides, the CDR3 is TGTGCCAGCAGTTACGAGGGCTACGAGCAGTACGTC. Amino acid sequence: CASSYEGYEQYV.

The V call is TRBV18, the J call TRBJ2-2; 7 nucleotides agree with TRBD1. The CDR3 sequence is 16 residues long. The germline V gene encodes CDR1 KGHSH and CDR2 LQKENI. With V trimmed by 5 bases and J by 0 bases, 6 bases remained unmatched. This chain's CDR3 is CASSIQGVANTGELFF. In DNA, the CDR3 is TGTGCCAGCTCAATTCAGGGGGTAGCGAACACCGGGGAGCTGTTTTTT.

The CDR3 protein is CASSPPSGDGIFYGYTF. The CDR3 region has the DNA TGTGCCAGCTCACCACCGTCGGGGGACGGAATCTTCTATGGCTACACCTTC. J is TRBJ1-2 and V is TRBV18, with D maybe TRBD1 (5 bases). In germline, CDR1 is KGHSH, CDR2 LQKENI. V gave up 0 bases and J gave up 4 bases, with 18 bases separating them. This CDR3 has 17 residues.

The genes are TRBV19 and TRBJ1-5, with D unresolved. V shed 4 bases and J shed 3 bases, with 13 bases lying between them. Germline V lookup: CDR1 LNHDA, CDR2 SQIVND (reference sequence). The CDR3 is 15 amino acids. CDR3 amino acids: CASSSRGIDNQPQHF. The CDR3 nucleotides read TGTGCCAGTAGTAGTCGGGGTATTGACAATCAGCCCCAGCATTTT.

The chain employs TRBV19 and TRBJ2-7, with D possibly TRBD1 on 6 matching bases. V was shortened by 7 bases and J by 0 bases, with 13 bases between the two germline ends. Per the germline V gene, CDR1 is LNHDA and CDR2 is SQIVND (reference sequence). The CDR3 sequence is 14 residues long. In nucleotides, the CDR3 is TGTGCCAGTAAGTCTACGACAGGCTCCTACGAGCAGTACTTC. Translating gives CASKSTTGSYEQYF.

This rearrangement joins TRBV11-3 to TRBJ2-1; 12 positions match TRBD2. The CDR3 consists of 19 residues. With V trimmed by 2 bases and J by 9 bases, 17 bases remained unmatched. CDR1 and CDR2 (germline): SGHNT, YENEEA. The CDR3 is CASSLSGGSSGGAQAEQFF. The CDR3, as DNA: TGTGCCAGCAGCTTAAGCGGCGGGTCTAGCGGGGGGGCCCAGGCTGAGCAGTTCTTC. Looking up the rest from reference TRBV11-3 and TRBJ2-1 gives the full variable domain: EAGVVQSPRYKIIEKKQPVAFWCNPISGHNTLYWYLQNLGQGPELLIRYENEEAVDDSQLPKDRFSAERLKGVDSTLKIQPAELGDSAVYLCASSLSGGSSGGAQAEQFFGPGTRLTVL.

In this sample, this clone turned up once. The rearrangement links TRBV9 to TRBJ2-2, with unresolved D. Trimming removed 0 bases at V and 6 bases at J, with 12 bases between. Germline CDR1 is SGDLS and CDR2 is YYNGEE. CDR3 length: 15 residues. The CDR3 loop is CASSVEMGGPGELFF. CDR3 bases: TGTGCCAGCAGCGTAGAAATGGGCGGACCCGGGGAGCTGTTTTTT.

The rearrangement uses TRBV14 and TRBJ1-3; no reliable D call. Per germline, CDR1 SGHDN and CDR2 FVKESK. The CDR3 length is 16 residues. Trimming stripped 0 bases from V and 2 bases from J, with 11 bases between. The CDR3, as DNA: TGTGCCAGCAGCCAAGACCCCCGGGATCCTGGAAACACCATATATTTT. This encodes CASSQDPRDPGNTIYF.

This clone was seen only a few times. This chain connects TRBV3-1 (or the pseudogene TRBV3-2) to TRBJ2-3, with 8 nucleotides matching TRBD2. V lost 0 bases, J lost 0 bases, and 2 bases stayed unmatched. Germline V gene data show CDR1 as LGHDT and CDR2 as YNNKEL (reference sequence). CDR3 size: 16 residues. The CDR3 DNA reads as TGTGCCAGCAGCCAAGAAGCTAGCGGGAGCACAGATACGCAGTATTTT. This encodes CASSQEASGSTDTQYF.

The gene calls are TRBV4-3 and TRBJ2-3, with a weak D call TRBD2 (5 bases). CDR1 and CDR2 (germline): LGHNA, YSLEER. V lost 4 bases and J lost 1, with 15 bases in between. This CDR3 has 16 amino acids. CDR3 nucleotides: TGCGCCAGCAGCCCGCAATGGAGGCAGGGCACAGATACGCAGTATTTT. This gives the protein CASSPQWRQGTDTQYF.

The chain links TRBV2 to TRBJ2-2; 7 nucleotides line up with TRBD1. This CDR3 has 16 residues. Trimming at V came to 7 bases and at J to 4 bases, leaving 12 bases not matched to a gene. The V gene's germline CDR1 is SNHLY and CDR2 FYNNEI. CDR3 DNA: TGTGCCAGCATCAAAGGGGGCCTGTCAGGCACCGGGGAGCTGTTTTTT. It translates to CASIKGGLSGTGELFF.

V usage is TRBV6-6 and J usage is TRBJ2-7; D is ambiguous. CDR3 length: 13 amino acids. The germline gives CDR1 MNHNY, CDR2 SVGAGI (reference sequence). V lost 0 bases and J lost 5, with 8 bases in between. CDR3 coding DNA: TGTGCCAGCAGTTACTCGATATCCCACGAGCAGTACTTC. This codes for CASSYSISHEQYF.

The rearrangement links TRBV10-1 to TRBJ2-1; 8 nucleotides align to TRBD2. J gave up 5 bases and V 3 bases, and 6 bases lay outside the gene matches. This CDR3 contains 15 residues. Germline V lookup: CDR1 WNHNN, CDR2 SYGVQD (reference sequence). CDR3 DNA: TGCGCCAGCAGTGAAAGCGGGGGTCAGGACAATGAGCAGTTCTTC. It yields the protein CASSESGGQDNEQFF.

The chain links TRBV24-1 to TRBJ1-2, with TRBD1 matching 8 bases. Germline CDR1 and CDR2: KGHDR and SFDVKD. This CDR3 has 16 amino acids. After removal of 8 bases from V and 7 bases from J, the junction contained 17 bases not matched to a gene. The CDR3 sequence: CATTYHSGQGVRGYTF. The CDR3 DNA sequence: TGTGCCACCACCTATCACTCCGGACAGGGTGTGCGTGGCTACACCTTC.

This clone showed up just a few times. The rearrangement uses TRBV11-3 and TRBJ2-5; a weak D match, TRBD1 (6 bases). Germline-derived CDR1 and CDR2 are SGHNT and YENEEA. This CDR3 contains 15 residues. V dropped 5 bases and J dropped 4 bases, with 17 bases sitting between them. DNA for the CDR3: TGTGCCAGCAGCCTCACAGGGATAGGAGTAGAGACCCAGTACTTC. This encodes CASSLTGIGVETQYF. Complete variable domain (other parts from reference TRBV11-3 and TRBJ2-5): EAGVVQSPRYKIIEKKQPVAFWCNPISGHNTLYWYLQNLGQGPELLIRYENEEAVDDSQLPKDRFSAERLKGVDSTLKIQPAELGDSAVYLCASSLTGIGVETQYFGPGTRLLVL.

V usage is TRBV10-3 and J usage is TRBJ1-5; TRBD1 aligns across 8 bases. Trimming removed 5 bases from V and 7 bases from J; junction bases left unmatched: 4. There are 13 residues in the CDR3. The germline V gene encodes CDR1 ENHRY and CDR2 SYGVKD. The DNA of the CDR3 is TGTGCCATCAGTATGGACAGGGTACAGCCCCAGCATTTT. Translation: CAISMDRVQPQHF.

This chain connects TRBV5-4 to TRBJ1-4; D not resolved. The CDR3 sequence is 14 residues long. The V gene's germline CDR1 is SGHNT and CDR2 YYREEE (reference sequence). With 1 base removed from V and 7 bases from J, the gap between germline ends came to 11 bases. Written as DNA, the CDR3 is TGTGCCAGCAGCTTGCCAGGTGAAGGTGAAAAACTGTTTTTT. This encodes CASSLPGEGEKLFF.

This rearrangement joins TRBV19 to TRBJ1-1; D unclear. Between the trimmed V and J ends, which lost 5 bases and 7 bases, there was a span of 23 bases. The CDR3 covers 16 residues. Germline V gene lookup returns CDR1 LNHDA and CDR2 SQIVND (reference sequence). CDR3 protein: CASSPNPTQRKDEAFF. The CDR3 region has the DNA TGTGCCAGTAGTCCCAATCCGACCCAGCGAAAGGATGAAGCTTTCTTT. The entire variable domain, with the rest obtained from reference TRBV19 and TRBJ1-1, is as follows: DGGITQSPKYLFRKEGQNVTLSCEQNLNHDAMYWYRQDPGQGLRLIYYSQIVNDFQKGDIAEGYSVSREKKESFPLTVTSAQKNPTAFYLCASSPNPTQRKDEAFFGQGTRLTVV.

This clone was seen once. The chain uses TRBV10-3 and TRBJ1-1; 7 nucleotides agree with TRBD1. The CDR3 spans 12 residues. V dropped 10 bases and J dropped 1; count of bases not matched to a gene: 3. The germline CDR1 and CDR2 sequences are ENHRY and SYGVKD. CDR3 amino acids: CATRDRNTEAFF. CDR3 nucleotides: TGTGCCACCCGGGACAGGAACACTGAAGCTTTCTTT.

This rearrangement joins TRBV30 to TRBJ1-2; D is uncertain. V was pared by 0 bases and J by 6 bases, with 5 bases between. This CDR3 spans 11 amino acids. CDR1 GTSNPN and CDR2 SVGIG come from the germline V gene (reference sequence). CDR3 nucleotide sequence: TGTGCCTGGAGTGTACGTAATGGCTACACCTTC. Translated, it gives CAWSVRNGYTF.

This chain connects TRBV4-3 to TRBJ1-2, with 8 bases fitting TRBD1. Germline V gene sequence: CDR1 LGHNA, CDR2 YSLEER. This CDR3 has 15 amino acids. V lost 1 base to trimming and J lost 7 bases; unmatched junction nucleotides: 8. The CDR3 reads CASSQGRLQGGGYTF. DNA for the CDR3: TGCGCCAGCAGCCAAGGACGATTACAGGGGGGTGGCTACACCTTC.

This clone was observed once. CDR3 in DNA: TGTGCCAGCGAGACAGGGGGGGATGAAAAACTGTTTTTT. This gives the protein CASETGGDEKLFF. The chain joins TRBV6-5 to TRBJ1-4; 9 nucleotides align to TRBD1. Germline V CDR1 and CDR2: MNHEY, SVGAGI. J gave up 6 bases and V 8 bases, and 4 bases lay outside the gene matches. This CDR3 spans 13 amino acids.